The 6 T cell receptor beta chains presented below share a single source sample, sequenced in a study of blood T cell repertoires in COVID-19. Generated by immunoSEQ multiplex PCR, the TCRdb table keeps only in-frame clones and is missing some. Of under 250,000 clones listed, around 80% are singletons. Source material: peripheral blood. The receptors were sampled from a woman in her fifties or sixties with acute or convalescent COVID-19.

This clone was seen a single time. The genes are TRBV14 and TRBJ2-5; no firm D call. The ends were cut back, 4 bases at V and 0 bases at J, with 12 bases in the middle. The CDR3 runs 15 residues. Germline CDR1 reads SGHDN; CDR2 reads FVKESK. Here the CDR3 reads CASSRLRWYQETQYF. The CDR3 nucleotides are TGTGCCAGCAGCCGCCTGAGATGGTACCAAGAGACCCAGTACTTC.

This chain joins TRBV7-9 and TRBJ1-2; no clear D. Deletions cut 0 bases from V and 0 bases from J, with 8 bases between. CDR1 is SEHNR, CDR2 FQNEAQ, per germline (reference sequence). The length of the CDR3 is 15 residues. CDR3 sequence: CASSLAGASNYGYTF. The CDR3 DNA is TGTGCCAGCAGCTTAGCTGGAGCCTCTAACTATGGCTACACCTTC. Together with reference TRBV7-9 and TRBJ1-2, the CDR3 gives the full variable domain: DTGVSQNPRHKITKRGQNVTFRCDPISEHNRLYWYRQTLGQGPEFLTYFQNEAQLEKSRLLSDRFSAERPKGSFSTLEIQRTEQGDSAMYLCASSLAGASNYGYTFGSGTRLTVV.

The rearrangement links TRBV6-6 to TRBJ2-1; D ambiguous. This CDR3 contains 12 residues. Germline V lookup: CDR1 MNHNY, CDR2 SVGAGI (reference sequence). V gave up 3 bases and J gave up 9 bases, with 9 bases separating them. DNA for the CDR3: TGTGCCAGCAGTTATGTCAGTGGTGAGCAGTTCTTC. This encodes CASSYVSGEQFF.

The chain links TRBV24-1 to TRBJ2-3, with TRBD2 identical over 9 bases. Germline lookup yields CDR1 KGHDR and CDR2 SFDVKD. CDR3 length: 18 amino acids. V lost 4 bases to trimming and J lost 0 bases; unmatched junction nucleotides: 10. The CDR3 bases are TGTGCCACCAGTGACACTACGACTAGCGGAGCTAGCACAGATACGCAGTATTTT. It codes for CATSDTTTSGASTDTQYF.

The chain combines TRBV19 with TRBJ1-5; 7 nucleotides match TRBD1. The germline V gene encodes CDR1 LNHDA and CDR2 SQIVND (reference sequence). The CDR3 is 14 amino acids. With V trimmed by 3 bases and J by 4 bases, 3 bases remained unmatched. The CDR3 loop reads CASSIHRGNQPQHF. DNA of the CDR3: TGTGCCAGTAGTATCCACAGGGGAAATCAGCCCCAGCATTTT.

This clone was picked up a small number of times. The chain uses TRBV9 and TRBJ2-3; TRBD2 matches 14 bases. Germline lookup yields CDR1 SGDLS and CDR2 YYNGEE. V dropped 4 bases and J dropped 5; count of bases not matched to a gene: 12. There are 18 residues in the CDR3. CDR3 nucleotide sequence: TGTGCCAGCAGCTCCAGGGGGGAAGGACTAGCGGGGGGAGATACGCAGTATTTT. It codes for CASSSRGEGLAGGDTQYF.